This T cell receptor (beta chain) came from a study of cytomegalovirus exposure and HLA in healthy donors. Study-level findings and limits: Specific recognition of CMV antigens was confirmed in vitro for a few chains (all CMV-associated). Sequencing probably produced one cluster of sequence variants that were highly shared. Per a later analysis, 18,000 or so TCR beta sequences showed association with HLA alleles at 0.05 false discovery rate. Productive status was seen about 90% or about 30% of the time for most TCR beta V segments in an earlier analysis.

The CDR3 length is 14 residues. Germline V gene data show CDR1 as MNHEY and CDR2 as SMNVEV (reference sequence). V lost 2 bases to trimming and J lost 0 bases, with 5 bases between them. PCR involved 60 Vbeta and 13 Jbeta primers. Repertoires were generated with immunoSEQ multiplex PCR, while TCRdb's copy carries only in-frame clones and drops some. The sample comprises 130,000 to 150,000 clones, about two thirds of which are singletons, and almost 4.5% rests with the top ten. As to this clone: Its antigen is unidentified.

Sequenced input: PBMCs. This rearrangement joins TRBV27 to TRBJ1-3; D unresolved. This clonotype originated in a man in his sixties in good health and CMV-seronegative. The CDR3 DNA reads TGTGCCAGCAGTTTAACAGTCTCTGGAAACACCATATATTTT. It codes for CASSLTVSGNTIYF.